What follows are 5 T cell receptor beta chains derived from one specimen sequenced in a study of beta chain features in type 1 diabetes. The investigators reverse transcribed all of the isolated RNA, so they sequenced expressed TCRB transcripts. Only in-frame clones appear in the TCRdb table, and some are missing; sequencing was by immunoSEQ multiplex PCR. The sample has 450,000 or so clones, about an eighth seen once. Material for sequencing was naive CD4+ T cells from blood. The receptors come from a woman aged 18-30 years in good health.

V usage is TRBV2 and J usage is TRBJ2-7; 8 nucleotides line up with TRBD1. With V trimmed by 10 bases and J by 6 bases, 11 bases remained unmatched. The CDR3 loop spans 13 amino acids. Germline values: CDR1 SNHLY, CDR2 FYNNEI. The CDR3 spells CATNRDRTVEQYF. The CDR3 bases are TGTGCCACCAACCGGGACAGGACGGTCGAGCAGTACTTC.

V and J are TRBV2 and TRBJ1-4, with D uncertain. The CDR3 has 15 amino acids. The V gene's germline CDR1 is SNHLY and CDR2 FYNNEI. Trimming shortened V by 1 base and J by 5 bases, and 11 bases separated the two germline ends. This CDR3 reads CASSEGYRINEKLFF. DNA for the CDR3: TGTGCCAGCAGTGAAGGGTATAGAATAAATGAAAAACTGTTTTTT. The variable domain in full, completed from reference TRBV2 and TRBJ1-4, reads EPEVTQTPSHQVTQMGQEVILRCVPISNHLYFYWYRQILGQKVEFLVSFYNNEISEKSEIFDDQFSVERPDGSNFTLKIRSTKLEDSAMYFCASSEGYRINEKLFFGSGTQLSVL.

The rearrangement joins TRBV18 to TRBJ2-7; the D is unclear. The germline V gene encodes CDR1 KGHSH and CDR2 LQKENI. CDR3 length: 13 amino acids. V dropped 4 bases and J dropped 9 bases, with 16 bases sitting between them. The CDR3 protein is CASSLLERAGQYF. The CDR3, as DNA: TGTGCCAGCTCACTGCTGGAACGTGCCGGGCAGTACTTC.

The table lists this clone with a few counts. The gene calls are TRBV5-1 and TRBJ1-1; no reliable D call. V was pared by 7 bases and J by 2 bases, with 12 bases between. Looked up from germline, CDR1 is SGHRS and CDR2 is YFSETQ. This CDR3 has 13 residues. As DNA, the CDR3 is TGCGCCAGCGGTTTCGATGGAAACACTGAAGCTTTCTTT. Translating it yields CASGFDGNTEAFF. Supplemented by reference TRBV5-1 and TRBJ1-1, the full variable domain reads KAGVTQTPRYLIKTRGQQVTLSCSPISGHRSVSWYQQTPGQGLQFLFEYFSETQRNKGNFPGRFSGRQFSNSRSEMNVSTLELGDSALYLCASGFDGNTEAFFGQGTRLTVV.

The rearrangement uses TRBV7-9 and TRBJ2-7, with 8 bases that match TRBD2. Per the germline V gene, CDR1 is SEHNR and CDR2 is FQNEAQ (reference sequence). CDR3 size: 18 residues. Trimming cost V 5 bases and J 0 bases; bases outside gene matches: 15. CDR3 amino acids: CASSPPVRVAGSSYEQYF. For the CDR3, the DNA is TGTGCCAGCAGCCCCCCCGTTAGGGTAGCGGGGAGCTCCTACGAGCAGTACTTC.